This T cell receptor beta chain was captured in a study of T cells in women clearing cervical HPV infection. Looking at the study overall: Donors had HPV16-related CIN3 or worse; 2 had invasive cancer. Study conclusions and caveats: Each sample's T-cell count was unknown, possibly confounding richness.

Prevalent HPV16 infections were excluded; only incident single HPV16 infections included. Dot-blot hybridization genotyped cervical HPV amplified with MY09/MY11 PCR. Clones were read by immunoSEQ multiplex PCR, and TCRdb kept only the in-frame ones, dropping some. Its clone listing holds roughly 20,000 clones. The CDR3 extends over 16 amino acids. The V gene's germline CDR1 is LNHDA and CDR2 SQIVND (reference sequence). V was clipped by 3 bases and J by 3 bases; unmatched bases: 5. On this clone: Its antigen is currently unknown. The read terminates 3 residues ahead of where the CDR3 ends, so the germline J gene completes it.

The specimen was blood buffy coat. The V and J genes are TRBV19 and TRBJ2-3; TRBD1 matches at 11 bases. The receptor's source is a woman between 18 and 69 years old with a cervical HPV16 infection that either progressed to CIN3+ or cleared (not recorded which). CDR3 bases read: TGTGCCAGTAGTATTTTCCGGGACAGGGGGACAGATACG. Encoded protein: CASSIFRDRGTDT. The entire CDR3 reads CASSIFRDRGTDTQYF.